The 9 T cell receptor beta chains reported below all come from one sample, sequenced in a study of shared clonotypes between healthy human individuals. Assay used: immunoSEQ multiplex PCR; TCRdb lists only in-frame clones, some missing. The sample contains 600,000 to 800,000 clones, 55% to 75% of which appear only once. Sequencing was done on a sample of memory CD4+ T cells sorted from blood. Subset: CD45RA-negative fraction. The origin of the receptors is a woman aged 25-40 years in good health.

The chain joins TRBV11-1 to TRBJ2-3; weak D call: TRBD2 (6 bases). The CDR3 has 16 residues. V was trimmed by 4 bases and J by 0 bases, leaving 14 bases between them. Germline CDR1 reads SGHAT; CDR2 reads FQDESV (reference sequence). The chain's CDR3 is CASSYRRSGSTDTQYF. The CDR3 region has the DNA TGTGCCAGCAGCTACCGCCGCAGCGGGAGCACAGATACGCAGTATTTT.

The sample holds a few counts of this clone. The chain recombines TRBV7-8 with TRBJ1-1; D uncertain. V lost 9 bases and J lost 0, with 11 bases in between. Germline CDR1 is SGHVS and CDR2 is FQNEAQ. The CDR3 has 13 residues. The CDR3 bases are TGTGCCAGTACTGGCCTAGTGAACACTGAAGCTTTCTTT. Its protein product is CASTGLVNTEAFF. Based on the CDR3 plus reference TRBV7-8 and TRBJ1-1, the full variable domain is GAGVSQSPRYKVAKRGQDVALRCDPISGHVSLFWYQQALGQGPEFLTYFQNEAQLDKSGLPSDRFFAERPEGSVSTLKIQRTQQEDSAVYLCASTGLVNTEAFFGQGTRLTVV.

The chain couples TRBV7-9 to TRBJ2-3; 13 bases agree with TRBD2. Germline V lookup: CDR1 SEHNR, CDR2 FQNEAQ (reference sequence). The CDR3 has 16 amino acids. Losses at the gene ends were 5 bases for V and 5 bases for J; bases not matched to a gene: 7. The CDR3 reads CASSLGLAGDVDTQYF. For the CDR3, the DNA is TGTGCCAGCAGCCTAGGACTAGCGGGAGATGTAGATACGCAGTATTTT.

In DNA, the CDR3 is TGTGCCAGCAGCCGAGAGAGGAACACTGAAGCTTTCTTT. Translation: CASSRERNTEAFF. This chain links TRBV7-9 with TRBJ1-1, with D unresolved. Germline V gene lookup returns CDR1 SEHNR and CDR2 FQNEAQ (reference sequence). This CDR3 is built from 13 residues. V was shortened by 5 bases and J by 1 base, with 8 bases between the two germline ends.

This sequence joins TRBV5-1 and TRBJ2-1; 7 bases align to TRBD2. CDR1 and CDR2 from the germline V gene are SGHRS and YFSETQ. The V gene end was trimmed by 7 bases and the J gene end by 1 base; junction bases not matched to a gene: 8. CDR3 length equals 15 residues. CDR3 in amino acids: CASAMASGSYNEQFF. The CDR3 nucleotides are TGCGCCAGCGCCATGGCTAGCGGATCCTACAATGAGCAGTTCTTC.

V usage is TRBV7-9 and J usage is TRBJ2-5; maybe TRBD2 (5 bases). CDR3 length equals 15 residues. Germline V gene lookup returns CDR1 SEHNR and CDR2 FQNEAQ (reference sequence). V gave up 0 bases and J gave up 1 base, with 9 bases separating them. The CDR3 protein is CASSLATGVQETQYF. DNA of the CDR3: TGTGCCAGCAGCTTAGCGACCGGGGTCCAAGAGACCCAGTACTTC. Variable domain in full (rest from reference TRBV7-9 and TRBJ2-5): DTGVSQNPRHKITKRGQNVTFRCDPISEHNRLYWYRQTLGQGPEFLTYFQNEAQLEKSRLLSDRFSAERPKGSFSTLEIQRTEQGDSAMYLCASSLATGVQETQYFGPGTRLLVL.

The V call is TRBV12-1, the J call TRBJ2-3; the table's D call of TRBD2 was not tested on the DNA. TRBV12-1 is a known pseudogene. This CDR3 region has 14 residues. The CDR3 DNA follows: TGTGCCAGCAGCGCCTGGAGGGATGGGGATACGCAGTATTTT. Its translation: CASSAWRDGDTQYF.

This chain uses TRBV6-5 with TRBJ2-7; 7 nucleotides align to TRBD2. J was trimmed by 4 bases and V by 6 bases; bases with no gene match: 9. CDR3 length: 14 residues. Germline V lookup: CDR1 MNHEY, CDR2 SVGAGI. CDR3 coding DNA: TGTGCCAGCAGCTCCGGGACTATGAGGTACGAGCAGTACTTC. This translates into CASSSGTMRYEQYF.

CDR3 nucleotide sequence: TGTGCCATCAGCCAATTCGACAGGGACCACGGCTACACCTTC. Translated: CAISQFDRDHGYTF. The chain carries TRBV10-3 and TRBJ1-2; 7 bases line up with TRBD1. This CDR3 is 14 amino acids long. The ends lost 6 bases at V and 8 bases at J; junction bases unmatched: 12. Germline CDR1 ENHRY, CDR2 SYGVKD.